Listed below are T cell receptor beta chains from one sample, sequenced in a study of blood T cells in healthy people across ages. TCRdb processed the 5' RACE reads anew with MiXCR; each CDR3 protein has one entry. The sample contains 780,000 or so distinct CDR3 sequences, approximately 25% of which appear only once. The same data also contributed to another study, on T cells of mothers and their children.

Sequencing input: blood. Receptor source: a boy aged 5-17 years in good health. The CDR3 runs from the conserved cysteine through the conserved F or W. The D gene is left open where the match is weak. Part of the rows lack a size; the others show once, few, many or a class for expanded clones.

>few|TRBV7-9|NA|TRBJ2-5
TGTGCCAGCAGCTCTTGGGACGGGGAACAAGAGACCCAGTACTTC
CASSSWDGEQETQYF
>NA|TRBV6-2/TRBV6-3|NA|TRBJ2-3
TGTGCCAGCAGTTTTGGACCCCAGGGGTATACGCAGTATTTT
CASSFGPQGYTQYF
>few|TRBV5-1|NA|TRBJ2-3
TGCGCCAGCAGCTTTTGGGATACGCAGTATTTT
CASSFWDTQYF
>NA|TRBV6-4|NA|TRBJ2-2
TGTGCCAGCAGTGACTCGAGTCTAGCTGGGACCGGGGAGCTGTTTTTT
CASSDSSLAGTGELFF
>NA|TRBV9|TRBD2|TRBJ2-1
TGTGCCAGCAGCGCAGACAGGACTAGCGGGAGGAAGCAGTTCTTC
CASSADRTSGRKQFF
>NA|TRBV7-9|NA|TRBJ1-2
TGTGCCAGCAGCTTAAGTCTGTCTGGCTACACCTTC
CASSLSLSGYTF
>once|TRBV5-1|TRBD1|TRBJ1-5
TGCGCCAGCAGCCCTCGGACAGGGAACAATCAGCCCCAGCATTTT
CASSPRTGNNQPQHF
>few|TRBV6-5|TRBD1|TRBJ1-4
TGTGCCAGCAGGTCGTCCGGGACAGGGTCCGAAAAACTGTTTTTT
CASRSSGTGSEKLFF
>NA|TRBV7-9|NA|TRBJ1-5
TGTGCCAGCAGCTTAGGGGGTGTAGGGGGGGTCAATCAGCCCCAGCATTTT
CASSLGGVGGVNQPQHF
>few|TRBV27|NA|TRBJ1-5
TGTGCCAGCAGTTTGGAGGAAAATCAGCCCCAGCATTTT
CASSLEENQPQHF
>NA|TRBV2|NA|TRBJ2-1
TGTGCCAGCAGCGTAAGCGGGTACGAGCAGTTCTTC
CASSVSGYEQFF
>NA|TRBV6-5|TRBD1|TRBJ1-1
TGTGCCAGCAGTGGGACAGCTGGAGCTTTCTTT
CASSGTAGAFF
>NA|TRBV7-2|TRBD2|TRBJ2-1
TGTGCCAGCAGCCCCCGATCCAAACTAGCGGGGGGGCCTAATGAGCAGTTCTTC
CASSPRSKLAGGPNEQFF
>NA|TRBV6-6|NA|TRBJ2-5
TGTGCCAGCAGTTACGGGGGGGGCCGAAGAAAAGAGACCCAGTACTTC
CASSYGGGRRKETQYF
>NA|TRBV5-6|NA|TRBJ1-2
TGTGCCAGCAGCTTTCAGGGGATCAGGGGCTATGGCTACGCCTTC
CASSFQGIRGYGYAF
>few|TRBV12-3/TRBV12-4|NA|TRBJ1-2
TGTGCCAGCAGACGACAGGAGTCACCTAACTATGGCTACACCTTC
CASRRQESPNYGYTF
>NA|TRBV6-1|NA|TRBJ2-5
TGTGCCAGCAGTAGGAGGGCCGGGGAGACCCAGTACTTC
CASSRRAGETQYF
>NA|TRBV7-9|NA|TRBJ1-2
TGTGCCAGCAGCTCCCGGGACGGACCCTATGGCTACACCTTC
CASSSRDGPYGYTF
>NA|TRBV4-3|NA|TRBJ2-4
TGCGCCAGCAGCCAAGACTTTCAGGGGTTAGCCAAAAACATTCAGTACTTC
CASSQDFQGLAKNIQYF
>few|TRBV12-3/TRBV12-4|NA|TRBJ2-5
TGTGCCAGCAGTTTCAAGGACCTGGGGACCCAGTACTTC
CASSFKDLGTQYF
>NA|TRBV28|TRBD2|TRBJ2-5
TGTGCCAGCAGTTTAAGGTCTAGCGGGGAAAGAGAGACCCAGTACTTC
CASSLRSSGERETQYF
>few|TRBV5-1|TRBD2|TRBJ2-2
TGCGCCAGCAGCTCGCTAGCGGGGGTGAACACCGGGGAGCTGTTTTTT
CASSSLAGVNTGELFF
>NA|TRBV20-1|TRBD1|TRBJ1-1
TGCAGTGCTAGCGCCGAGGGGACAGCTAACACTGAAGCTTTCTTT
CSASAEGTANTEAFF
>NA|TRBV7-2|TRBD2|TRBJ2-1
TGTGCCAGCAGCTTAAGCGGGAGGGCCGGAGAGCAGTTCTTC
CASSLSGRAGEQFF
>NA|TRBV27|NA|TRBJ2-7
TGTGCCAGCAGTTTAACCGTCCACGCCTCCTACGAGCAGTACTTC
CASSLTVHASYEQYF
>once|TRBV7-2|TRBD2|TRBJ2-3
TGTGCCAGCAGCACTGGACTAGCGGGGGCCACAGATACGCAGTATTTT
CASSTGLAGATDTQYF
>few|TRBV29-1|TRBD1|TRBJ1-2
TGCAGCGTTGCGGGTCAGGGGGCTAACTATGGCTACACCTTC
CSVAGQGANYGYTF
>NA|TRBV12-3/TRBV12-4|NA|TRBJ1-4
TGTGCCAGCAGCTACGGGGACGGTGAAAAACTGTTTTTT
CASSYGDGEKLFF
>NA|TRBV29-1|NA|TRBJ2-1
TGCAGCACAAAGGAGGGCGACTACAATGAGCAGTTCTTC
CSTKEGDYNEQFF
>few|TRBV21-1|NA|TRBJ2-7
TGTGCCAGCAGCAAACGGGGGACAGGGAATTCCTACGAGCAGTACTTC
CASSKRGTGNSYEQYF
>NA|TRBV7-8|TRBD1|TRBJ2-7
TGTGCCAGCAGCTTAGTTGGGACAGGGCCGGACTACGAGCAGTACTTC
CASSLVGTGPDYEQYF
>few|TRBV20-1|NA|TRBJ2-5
TGCAGTGCTAGCGGGGGTTTCCAAGAGACCCAGTACTTC
CSASGGFQETQYF
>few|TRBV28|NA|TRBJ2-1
TGTGCCAGCAGCCCCACCCTAGGGCGCAATGAGCAGTTCTTC
CASSPTLGRNEQFF
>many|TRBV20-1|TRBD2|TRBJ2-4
TGCAGTGCTAGCGGACTAGTGAAAAACATTCAGTACTTC
CSASGLVKNIQYF
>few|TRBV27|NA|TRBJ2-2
TGTGCCAGCAGCCTACAGGTTCCTACCGGGGAGCTGTTTTTT
CASSLQVPTGELFF
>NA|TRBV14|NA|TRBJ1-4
TGTGCCAGCAACCGCGGGGGGAATAATGAAAAACTGTTTTTT
CASNRGGNNEKLFF
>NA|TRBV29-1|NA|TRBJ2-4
TGCAGCGTTGAAGATTTAGGGGAGGACATTCAGTACTTC
CSVEDLGEDIQYF
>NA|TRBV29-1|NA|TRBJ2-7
TGCAGCACCCGGGACACTTCCTCCGAGCAGTACTTC
CSTRDTSSEQYF
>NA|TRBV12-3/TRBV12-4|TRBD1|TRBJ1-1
TGTGCCAGCAGAACCGGGACAGTGAACACTGAAGCTTTCTTT
CASRTGTVNTEAFF
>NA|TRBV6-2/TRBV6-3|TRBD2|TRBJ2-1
TGTGCCAGCAGGAACGATGAGGGTAGCGGGATTGGGCAGTTCTTC
CASRNDEGSGIGQFF
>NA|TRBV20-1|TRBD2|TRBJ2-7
TGCAGTGCTGCGTCGGCCAGCGGGGTTTACGAGCAGTACTTC
CSAASASGVYEQYF
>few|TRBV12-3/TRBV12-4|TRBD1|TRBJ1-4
TGTGCCAGCAACCAAGATGCGGGACAGGGGGCATGTGGTGAAAAACTGTTTTTT
CASNQDAGQGACGEKLFF
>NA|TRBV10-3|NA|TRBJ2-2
TGTGCCATCAGTTCTAGCGTGGGCACCGGGGAGCTGTTTTTT
CAISSSVGTGELFF
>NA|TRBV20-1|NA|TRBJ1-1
TGCAGTGCTAGGCGTCCCCAGCTGGGGGGCCCTGAAGCTTTCTTT
CSARRPQLGGPEAFF
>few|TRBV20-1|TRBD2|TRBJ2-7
TGCAGTGCCCCCCTAGCGGGGGGGTACGAGCAGTACTTC
CSAPLAGGYEQYF
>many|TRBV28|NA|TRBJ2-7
TGTGCCAGCAGCAGGGGAAGCGACGAGCAGTACTTC
CASSRGSDEQYF
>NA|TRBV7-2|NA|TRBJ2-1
TGTGCCAGCAGCTTAGGCCTCCCCCCGAACAATGAGCAGTTCTTC
CASSLGLPPNNEQFF
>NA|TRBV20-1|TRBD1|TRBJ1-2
TGCAGTGCTAGAGGGTCCCACAGGGGCCGTAGGGATAATGGCTACACCTTC
CSARGSHRGRRDNGYTF
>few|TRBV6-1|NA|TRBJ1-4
TGTGCCAGCAACAAGGGGGATTCTAATGAAAAACTGTTTTTT
CASNKGDSNEKLFF
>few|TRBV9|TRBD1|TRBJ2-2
TGTGCCAGCAGCGTTACCGGGACAGGGGGCGTGAACACCGGGGAGCTGTTTTTT
CASSVTGTGGVNTGELFF
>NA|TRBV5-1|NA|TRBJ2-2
TGCGCCAGCAGCCAATTACTAAACACCGGGGAGCTGTTTTTT
CASSQLLNTGELFF
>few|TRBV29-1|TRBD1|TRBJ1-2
TGCAGCGTTAACACAGGGGCCGGCTACACCTTC
CSVNTGAGYTF
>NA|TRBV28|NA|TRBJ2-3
TGTGCCAGCAGTTTCGGGGTGATCTCAGATACGCAGTGTTTT
CASSFGVISDTQCF
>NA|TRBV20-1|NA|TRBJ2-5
TGCAGTGCTAGCGGGCACAGGGGAGGTATTTGGACCCCAGAGACCCAGTACTTC
CSASGHRGGIWTPETQYF
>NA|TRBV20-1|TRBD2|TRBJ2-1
TGCAGTGCTAGAGCGGGCGGGAGATTGGGTAATGAGCAGTTCTTC
CSARAGGRLGNEQFF
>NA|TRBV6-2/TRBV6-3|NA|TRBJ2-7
TGTGCCAGCAGAGACCAAGGTCCCCGCTACGAGCAGTACTTC
CASRDQGPRYEQYF
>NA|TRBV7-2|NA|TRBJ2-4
TGTGCCAGCAGCTTAGCCGGGGTAATTCAGTACTTC
CASSLAGVIQYF